Presented here are 9 T cell receptor beta chains from one specimen sequenced in a study of HIV-infected children after antiretroviral therapy interruption (dated by TCRdb to between 2018 and 2020). The library was prepared using 3' RACE. Data came from an Illumina MiSeq. To correct PCR amplification bias, TCR libraries were generated from RNA with a 3' RACE protocol that used unique molecular identifiers. The public reads were reprocessed in TCRdb via fastp at Q25 and MiXCR, keeping in-frame beta chains. Rows merge per CDR3 protein into single entries with the most common DNA and genes. Across this sample there are approximately 95,000 distinct CDR3 sequences, with less than 7% seen only once. The ten largest clones take up roughly 1% of the sample. The label giving this sample's treatment or condition can be read as: PENTA 11 planned treatment interruption arm or continuous ART arm. Sequenced material: CD45RA+ CD4+ T cells from PBMCs, pooled from several time points, taken from a donor given antiretroviral therapy, either interrupted or continuous. The cell subset or site label, as the study defines it: naive CD4+ CD45RA+ CD45RO- T cells. The receptors come from a pool of human donors with HIV.

This clonotype was found a few times. V gene TRBV19 combines with J gene TRBJ1-5, with 7 nucleotides matching TRBD1. V gave up 5 bases and J gave up 6 bases; unmatched junction bases: 4. Germline CDR1 is LNHDA and CDR2 is SQIVND (reference sequence). This CDR3 region has 13 residues. The CDR3 nucleotides are TGTGCCAGTAGTGACAGGGTCGGTCAGCCCCAGCATTTT. Its protein product is CASSDRVGQPQHF.

This clonotype was detected many times. The CDR3 DNA is TGCAGTGCTAGTCCGGACGTATATGGCTACACCTTC. It translates to CSASPDVYGYTF. V is TRBV20-1 and J is TRBJ1-2; D gene uncertain. CDR3 length equals 12 residues. V lost 3 bases and J lost 5, with 10 bases in between. CDR1 is DFQATT and CDR2 is SNEGSKA in the germline V gene (reference sequence).

This clonotype came up many times. V and J are TRBV5-4 and TRBJ1-4; D is undetermined. V was pared by 0 bases and J by 5 bases, with 11 bases between. The germline V gene encodes CDR1 SGHNT and CDR2 YYREEE (reference sequence). The CDR3 contains 15 residues. In DNA form, the CDR3 reads TGTGCCAGCAGCTTGGGCGGCAGGAGCAATGAAAAACTGTTTTTT. Translated, it gives CASSLGGRSNEKLFF.

This clonotype was recorded a few times. V gene TRBV5-4 combines with J gene TRBJ1-6, with a possible D match to TRBD1 (5 bases). In germline, CDR1 is SGHNT, CDR2 YYREEE (reference sequence). The CDR3 covers 15 residues. The germline V and J ends were trimmed by 2 bases and 10 bases, with 16 bases remaining between them. CDR3 DNA sequence: TGTGCCAGCAGCTTAGCCGGGACGGGCGGGTCACCCCTCCACTTT. Protein product: CASSLAGTGGSPLHF.

This clonotype was detected many times. The chain uses TRBV5-1 and TRBJ2-3, with 10 nucleotides matching TRBD2. This CDR3 spans 16 amino acids. J lost 5 bases, V lost 0 bases, and 6 bases had no gene match. Germline V gene lookup returns CDR1 SGHRS and CDR2 YFSETQ. CDR3 in amino acids: CASSLGLAGEVDTQYF. The DNA of the CDR3 is TGCGCCAGCAGCTTGGGGCTAGCGGGAGAGGTAGATACGCAGTATTTT.

This clonotype was recorded many times. The V gene is TRBV12-3 or TRBV12-4, the J gene TRBJ1-5, with D tentatively TRBD1 (6 bases). The length of the CDR3 is 14 residues. Trimming took 3 bases from V and 3 from J, leaving 9 bases between them. The CDR3 protein is CASSFGQPNQPQHF. For the CDR3, the DNA is TGTGCCAGCAGTTTCGGACAGCCCAATCAGCCCCAGCATTTT.

In its sample, this clonotype was seen many times. V gene TRBV10-3 combines with J gene TRBJ2-1; weak D call: TRBD2 (5 bases). In germline, CDR1 is ENHRY, CDR2 SYGVKD. V lost 8 bases and J 6 bases, leaving 14 bases between the germline ends. The CDR3 extends over 13 amino acids. The CDR3 DNA follows: TGTGCCATCTCGGGTTTCGCGGGCAATGAGCAGTTCTTC. It encodes CAISGFAGNEQFF.

This clonotype was seen many times. The chain joins TRBV7-3 to TRBJ1-6; D ambiguous. The germline V and J ends were trimmed by 1 base and 6 bases, with 10 bases remaining between them. Germline CDR1 is SGHTA and CDR2 is FQGTGA. The CDR3 extends over 15 amino acids. In DNA, the CDR3 is TGTGCCAGCAGCTTAAATCCAGTTGCTAATTCACCCCTCCACTTT. Its translation: CASSLNPVANSPLHF.

The sample holds a few counts of this clonotype. CDR3 residues: CASSFRPSGNTIYF. In DNA form, the CDR3 reads TGTGCCAGCAGTTTTCGGCCCTCTGGAAACACCATATATTTT. The rearrangement joins TRBV12-3 or TRBV12-4 to TRBJ1-3, with D hard to call. This CDR3 spans 14 amino acids. The V and J ends lost 3 bases and 0 bases respectively, with 6 bases between them.